These 20 T cell receptor beta chains share one sample of origin, sequenced in a study of shared clonotypes between healthy human individuals. Sequenced by immunoSEQ multiplex PCR; TCRdb stores in-frame clones only, minus some. This sample has approximately 2.1 million clones, with approximately 93% found just once. The sequenced material came from naive CD4+ T cells from PBMCs. Subset meaning: CD45RA+ positively selected. All receptors come from a man in his late teens or twenties in good health. Some clones in this sample may be carry-over from other donors' samples.

This chain uses TRBV5-1 with TRBJ2-1, with a possible D match to TRBD2 (7 bases). Trimming removed 4 bases from V and 4 bases from J, with 18 bases in between. CDR3 length: 16 amino acids. Germline V lookup: CDR1 SGHRS, CDR2 YFSETQ. Written as DNA, the CDR3 is TGCGCCAGCAGCGGGAGGGGGAGGAACCGTTACAATGAGCAGTTCTTC. Its protein product is CASSGRGRNRYNEQFF.

For this clone: Other DNA sequences in this specimen translate into the identical CDR3. V and J are TRBV19 and TRBJ1-5; possibly TRBD1 for D (6 bases). CDR1 is LNHDA and CDR2 is SQIVND in the germline V gene (reference sequence). V was pared by 1 base and J by 6 bases, with 13 bases between. The CDR3 loop spans 15 amino acids. The CDR3 spells CASSIGGGRGQPQHF. The CDR3, as DNA: TGTGCCAGTAGTATAGGAGGGGGGCGCGGTCAGCCCCAGCATTTT. The variable domain in full, completed from reference TRBV19 and TRBJ1-5, reads DGGITQSPKYLFRKEGQNVTLSCEQNLNHDAMYWYRQDPGQGLRLIYYSQIVNDFQKGDIAEGYSVSREKKESFPLTVTSAQKNPTAFYLCASSIGGGRGQPQHFGDGTRLSIL.

V usage is TRBV5-6 and J usage is TRBJ2-7; D is tentatively TRBD1 or TRBD2 (5 bases each). In germline, CDR1 is SGHDT, CDR2 YYEEEE. The CDR3 sequence is 13 residues long. Trimming removed 4 bases from V and 2 bases from J, with 10 bases in between. Written as DNA, the CDR3 is TGTGCCAGCAGCCGGGGACCGCCCTACGAGCAGTACTTC. Translation: CASSRGPPYEQYF.

V and J are TRBV28 and TRBJ2-7; TRBD1 agrees at 9 bases. The CDR3 is 14 amino acids. Looked up from germline, CDR1 is MDHEN and CDR2 is SYDVKM. Trimming took 6 bases from V and 3 from J; bases not matched to a gene: 6. The CDR3: CASRGVGQGYEQYF. The CDR3 nucleotides read TGTGCCAGCAGGGGGGTGGGACAGGGCTACGAGCAGTACTTC.

The V gene is TRBV6-5, the J gene TRBJ2-5; D not certain. Germline values: CDR1 MNHEY, CDR2 SVGAGI. The CDR3 runs to 13 residues. The germline V and J ends were trimmed by 7 bases and 2 bases, with 11 bases remaining between them. This CDR3 is CASKPPAQETQYF. The CDR3 DNA sequence: TGTGCCAGCAAACCCCCCGCTCAAGAGACCCAGTACTTC.

V is TRBV19 and J is TRBJ1-5, with a weak D call TRBD1 (5 bases). Trimming took 3 bases from V and 7 from J, leaving 13 bases between them. This CDR3 comprises 14 residues. CDR1 LNHDA and CDR2 SQIVND come from the germline V gene (reference sequence). For the CDR3, the DNA is TGTGCCAGTAGTATTGGGGGGTTCGGCCAGCCCCAGCATTTT. Translated, it gives CASSIGGFGQPQHF.

A note on this clone: One end of the junction varies from germline; a read error may be responsible. The V and J genes are TRBV27 and TRBJ2-7; D gene unclear. Per the germline V gene, CDR1 is MNHEY and CDR2 is SMNVEV (reference sequence). The CDR3 loop spans 11 amino acids. The CDR3 spells CASSLIYEQYF. The CDR3, as DNA: TGTGCCAGCAGTTTAATCTACGAGCAGTACTTT.

This chain uses TRBV29-1 with TRBJ2-1, with 8 positions matching TRBD2. CDR1 is SQVTM, CDR2 ANQGSEA, per germline. The CDR3 is made up of 14 amino acids. Trimming took 2 bases from V and 7 from J; bases not matched to a gene: 7. The CDR3 protein is CSVENPAGVNEQFF. The DNA for the CDR3 is TGCAGCGTTGAAAATCCAGCGGGGGTTAATGAGCAGTTCTTC.

Turning to this clone: This CDR3 is also generated by other DNA sequences in the sample. This chain joins TRBV5-1 and TRBJ1-4, with D uncertain. The germline CDR1 and CDR2 sequences are SGHRS and YFSETQ. Trimming removed 4 bases from V and 5 bases from J, with 9 bases in between. There are 13 residues in the CDR3. Here the CDR3 reads CASSLEPNEKLFF. The CDR3 DNA reads TGCGCCAGCAGCCTCGAACCCAATGAAAAACTGTTTTTT.

This clone was detected only a few times. This chain connects TRBV18 to TRBJ1-2; TRBD1 aligns across 8 bases. Germline trimming cut 6 bases from V and 6 bases from J; bases unmatched to any gene: 9. Germline CDR1 is KGHSH and CDR2 is LQKENI. This CDR3 comprises 14 residues. The CDR3 DNA follows: TGTGCCAGCTCGCTCGGACAGGGCGTGGATGGCTACACCTTC. Protein sequence: CASSLGQGVDGYTF.

The chain links TRBV7-3 to TRBJ2-3; D remains unclear. CDR1 is SGHTA and CDR2 is FQGTGA in the germline V gene. This CDR3 contains 16 residues. Trimming took 5 bases from V and 0 from J, leaving 15 bases between them. The CDR3 DNA is TGTGCCAGCAGCCCTAAGGGTCGGAGAAGCACAGATACGCAGTATTTT. This encodes CASSPKGRRSTDTQYF. Combining the CDR3 with reference TRBV7-3 and TRBJ2-3 gives the whole variable domain GAGVSQTPSNKVTEKGKYVELRCDPISGHTALYWYRQSLGQGPEFLIYFQGTGAADDSGLPNDRFFAVRPEGSVSTLKIQRTERGDSAVYLCASSPKGRRSTDTQYFGPGTRLTVL.

CDR3 DNA: TGTGCCAGCAGCCGCGACAGCTGGCATCAGCCCCAGCATTTT. This encodes CASSRDSWHQPQHF. The chain joins TRBV7-9 to TRBJ1-5, with a tentative D call TRBD1 (5 bases). This CDR3 is 14 amino acids long. Trimming removed 5 bases at V and 5 bases at J, with 13 bases between. Germline assignment: CDR1 SEHNR and CDR2 FQNEAQ (reference sequence).

A note on this clone: This same CDR3 is encoded by further DNA sequences in the sample. The chain is built from TRBV11-3 and TRBJ2-3; no firm D call. Germline V gives CDR1 SGHNT, CDR2 YENEEA. The V gene lost 3 bases and the J gene lost 6 bases, with 4 bases spanning the gap. The CDR3 consists of 11 residues. CDR3 bases: TGTGCCAGCAGCTTTGGGGATACGCAGTATTTT. Amino acid sequence: CASSFGDTQYF.

The genes are TRBV19 and TRBJ2-1, with 9 positions matching TRBD1. V shed 7 bases and J 4 bases; nucleotides not matched to a gene: 5. CDR1 and CDR2 (germline): LNHDA, SQIVND (reference sequence). This CDR3 spans 14 amino acids. CDR3 in amino acids: CASTPDRGYNEQFF. CDR3 coding DNA: TGTGCCAGTACTCCGGACAGGGGATACAATGAGCAGTTCTTC.

The chain employs TRBV5-1 and TRBJ2-7, with TRBD1 matching over 7 bases. The germline CDR1 and CDR2 sequences are SGHRS and YFSETQ. V was clipped by 2 bases and J by 5 bases; unmatched bases: 13. This CDR3 is 16 amino acids long. CDR3 in amino acids: CASSLPKQGYNDEQYF. CDR3 nucleotide sequence: TGCGCCAGCAGCTTACCTAAACAGGGGTATAACGACGAGCAGTACTTC. Together with reference TRBV5-1 and TRBJ2-7, the CDR3 gives the full variable domain: KAGVTQTPRYLIKTRGQQVTLSCSPISGHRSVSWYQQTPGQGLQFLFEYFSETQRNKGNFPGRFSGRQFSNSRSEMNVSTLELGDSALYLCASSLPKQGYNDEQYFGPGTRLTVT.

This clone was found a few times. This chain uses TRBV4-2 with TRBJ1-1; the D is unclear. From germline, CDR1 is LGHNA and CDR2 YNFKEQ. This CDR3 contains 16 residues. V lost 6 bases, J lost 0 bases, and 17 bases lay in between. In nucleotides, the CDR3 is TGTGCCAGCAGGATAAAGTTGAACCCTCTGAACACTGAAGCTTTCTTT. Translating it yields CASRIKLNPLNTEAFF.

The V call is TRBV5-1, the J call TRBJ2-1; D not certain. V lost 4 bases and J lost 0, with 8 bases in between. The length of the CDR3 is 14 residues. The V gene's germline CDR1 is SGHRS and CDR2 YFSETQ. This chain's CDR3 is CASSGQISYNEQFF. Here the CDR3 DNA reads TGCGCCAGCAGCGGGCAGATCTCCTACAATGAGCAGTTCTTC.

Comments on this clone: Other DNA sequences of this sample code for an identical CDR3. The genes are TRBV6-6 and TRBJ1-4; D ambiguous. The length of the CDR3 is 12 residues. Trimming shortened V by 2 bases and J by 7 bases, and 5 bases separated the two germline ends. Per germline, CDR1 MNHNY and CDR2 SVGAGI (reference sequence). The CDR3 loop is CASSYLGEKLFF. The CDR3 DNA reads TGTGCCAGCAGTTACCTGGGTGAAAAACTGTTTTTT.

The rearrangement joins TRBV4-2 to TRBJ2-1; 11 bases match TRBD2. CDR1 is LGHNA and CDR2 is YNFKEQ in the germline V gene. Trimming took 0 bases from V and 6 from J; bases not matched to a gene: 10. This CDR3 has 18 amino acids. The CDR3 sequence is CASSQDRPSGRLANEQFF. CDR3 nucleotides: TGTGCCAGCAGCCAAGATCGCCCTAGCGGGAGGCTCGCCAATGAGCAGTTCTTC.

With respect to this clone: Different DNA sequences within this sample yield the same CDR3. The chain employs TRBV29-1 and TRBJ1-1; D gene uncertain. The V end lost 5 bases, the J end lost 1 base, and 8 bases lay between the germline ends. CDR1 and CDR2 from the germline V gene are SQVTM and ANQGSEA. The CDR3 has 12 residues. DNA for the CDR3: TGCAGCGTTCGCGGGCCGAACACTGAAGCTTTCTTT. Amino acid sequence: CSVRGPNTEAFF.